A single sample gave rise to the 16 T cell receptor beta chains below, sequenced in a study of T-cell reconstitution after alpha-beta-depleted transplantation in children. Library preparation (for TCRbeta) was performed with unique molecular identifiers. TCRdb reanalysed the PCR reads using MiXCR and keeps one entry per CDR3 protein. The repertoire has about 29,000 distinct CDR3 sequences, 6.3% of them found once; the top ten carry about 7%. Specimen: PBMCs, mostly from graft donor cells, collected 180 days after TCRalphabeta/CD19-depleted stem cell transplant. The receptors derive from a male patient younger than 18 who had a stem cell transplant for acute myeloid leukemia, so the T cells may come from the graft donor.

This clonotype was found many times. CDR3 loop: CASSLSPSGGYNEQFF. Written as DNA, the CDR3 is TGTGCCAGCAGCTTATCCCCTAGCGGGGGCTACAATGAGCAGTTCTTC. The rearrangement joins TRBV7-6 to TRBJ2-1; TRBD2 aligns across 10 bases. V shed 2 bases and J 3 bases; nucleotides not matched to a gene: 4. Germline V CDR1 and CDR2: SGHVS, FNYEAQ. CDR3 length: 16 amino acids.

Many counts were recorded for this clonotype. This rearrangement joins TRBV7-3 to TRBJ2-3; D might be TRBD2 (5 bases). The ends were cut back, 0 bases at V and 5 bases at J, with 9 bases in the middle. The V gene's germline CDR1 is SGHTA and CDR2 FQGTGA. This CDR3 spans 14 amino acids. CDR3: CASSLTGVLDTQYF. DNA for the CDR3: TGTGCCAGCAGCTTAACGGGAGTCCTAGATACGCAGTATTTT. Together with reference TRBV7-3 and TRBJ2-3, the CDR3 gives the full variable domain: GAGVSQTPSNKVTEKGKYVELRCDPISGHTALYWYRQSLGQGPEFLIYFQGTGAADDSGLPNDRFFAVRPEGSVSTLKIQRTERGDSAVYLCASSLTGVLDTQYFGPGTRLTVL.

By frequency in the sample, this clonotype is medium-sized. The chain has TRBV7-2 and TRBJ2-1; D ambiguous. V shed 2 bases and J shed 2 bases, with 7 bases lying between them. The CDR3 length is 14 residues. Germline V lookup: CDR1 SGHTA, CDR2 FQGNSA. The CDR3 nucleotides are TGTGCCAGCAGCTTAACTGGGGCCTACAATGAGCAGTTCTTC. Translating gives CASSLTGAYNEQFF.

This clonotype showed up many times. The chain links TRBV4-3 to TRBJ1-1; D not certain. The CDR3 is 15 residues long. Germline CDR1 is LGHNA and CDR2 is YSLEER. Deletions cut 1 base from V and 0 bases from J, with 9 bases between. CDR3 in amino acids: CASSQGRGMNTEAFF. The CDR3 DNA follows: TGCGCCAGCAGCCAAGGGAGAGGCATGAACACTGAAGCTTTCTTT.

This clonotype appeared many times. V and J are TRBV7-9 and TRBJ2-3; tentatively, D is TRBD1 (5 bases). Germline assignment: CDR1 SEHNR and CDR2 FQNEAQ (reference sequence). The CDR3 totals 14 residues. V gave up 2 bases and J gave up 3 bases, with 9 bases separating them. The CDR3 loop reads CASSLSGLTDTQYF. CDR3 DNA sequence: TGTGCCAGCAGCTTATCAGGGTTAACAGATACGCAGTATTTT.

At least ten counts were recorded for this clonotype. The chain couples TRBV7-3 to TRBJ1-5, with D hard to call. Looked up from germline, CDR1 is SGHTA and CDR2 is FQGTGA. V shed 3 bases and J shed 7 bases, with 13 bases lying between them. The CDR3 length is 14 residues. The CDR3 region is CASSFGERRQPQHF. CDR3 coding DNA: TGTGCCAGCAGCTTTGGGGAACGTAGGCAGCCCCAGCATTTT.

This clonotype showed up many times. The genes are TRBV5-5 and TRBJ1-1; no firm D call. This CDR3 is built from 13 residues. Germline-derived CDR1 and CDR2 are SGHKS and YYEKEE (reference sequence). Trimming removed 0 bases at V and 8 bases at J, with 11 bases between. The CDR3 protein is CASSLGPDTEAFF. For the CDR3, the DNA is TGTGCCAGCAGCTTGGGTCCAGATACCGAAGCTTTCTTT.

This chain's CDR3 is CASSNRIARDLNYEQYF. CDR3 DNA: TGTGCCAGCAGCAATAGAATTGCCCGGGACCTCAACTACGAGCAGTACTTC. The chain links TRBV13 to TRBJ2-7; perhaps D is TRBD1 or TRBD2 (5 bases each). This CDR3 is built from 17 residues. Germline loops: CDR1 PRHDT, CDR2 FYEKMQ (reference sequence). Trimming cost V 5 bases and J 3 bases, with 23 bases left between them. The entire variable domain, with the rest obtained from reference TRBV13 and TRBJ2-7, is as follows: AAGVIQSPRHLIKEKRETATLKCYPIPRHDTVYWYQQGPGQDPQFLISFYEKMQSDKGSIPDRFSAQQFSDYHSELNMSSLELGDSALYFCASSNRIARDLNYEQYFGPGTRLTVT.

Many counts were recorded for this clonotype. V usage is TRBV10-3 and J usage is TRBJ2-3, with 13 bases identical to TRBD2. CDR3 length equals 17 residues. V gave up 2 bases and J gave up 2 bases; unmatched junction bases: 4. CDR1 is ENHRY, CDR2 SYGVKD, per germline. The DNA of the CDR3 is TGTGCCATCAGTGAGACCGGGACTAGCGGGACCACAGATACGCAGTATTTT. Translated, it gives CAISETGTSGTTDTQYF.

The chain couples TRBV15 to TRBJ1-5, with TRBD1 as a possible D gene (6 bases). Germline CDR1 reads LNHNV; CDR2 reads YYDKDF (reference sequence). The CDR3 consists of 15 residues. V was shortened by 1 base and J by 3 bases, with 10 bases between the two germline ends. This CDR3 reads CATSRGQGNNQPQHF. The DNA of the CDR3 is TGTGCCACCAGCAGAGGCCAGGGGAACAATCAGCCCCAGCATTTT.

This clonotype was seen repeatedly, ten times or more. CDR3 protein: CSFSTSGTYEQYF. CDR3 in DNA: TGCAGTTTCTCGACTAGCGGAACCTACGAGCAGTACTTC. The chain links TRBV20-1 to TRBJ2-7; 9 nucleotides agree with TRBD2. This CDR3 spans 13 amino acids. V gave up 8 bases and J gave up 2 bases; unmatched junction bases: 7. CDR1 and CDR2 from the germline V gene are DFQATT and SNEGSKA (reference sequence).

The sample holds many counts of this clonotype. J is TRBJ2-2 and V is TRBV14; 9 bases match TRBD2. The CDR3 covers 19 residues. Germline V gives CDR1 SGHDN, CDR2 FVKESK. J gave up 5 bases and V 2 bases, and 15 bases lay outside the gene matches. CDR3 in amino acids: CASSQFLLRGRAVTGELFF. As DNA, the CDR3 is TGTGCCAGCAGCCAATTCTTATTACGCGGGAGGGCCGTAACCGGGGAGCTGTTTTTT.

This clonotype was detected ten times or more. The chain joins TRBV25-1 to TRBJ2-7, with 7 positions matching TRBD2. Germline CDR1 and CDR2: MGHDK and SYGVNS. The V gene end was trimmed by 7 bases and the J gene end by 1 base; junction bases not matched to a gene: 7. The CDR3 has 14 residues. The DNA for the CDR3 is TGTGCCAGCACCGCGTCCGGGGGGTCCTACGAGCAGTACTTC. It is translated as CASTASGGSYEQYF.

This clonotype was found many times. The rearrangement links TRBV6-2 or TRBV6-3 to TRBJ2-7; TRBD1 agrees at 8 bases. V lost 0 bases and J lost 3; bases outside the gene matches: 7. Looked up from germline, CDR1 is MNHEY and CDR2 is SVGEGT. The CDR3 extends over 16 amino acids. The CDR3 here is CASSYSMGQASYEQYF. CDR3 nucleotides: TGTGCCAGCAGTTACTCGATGGGACAGGCAAGCTACGAGCAGTACTTC.

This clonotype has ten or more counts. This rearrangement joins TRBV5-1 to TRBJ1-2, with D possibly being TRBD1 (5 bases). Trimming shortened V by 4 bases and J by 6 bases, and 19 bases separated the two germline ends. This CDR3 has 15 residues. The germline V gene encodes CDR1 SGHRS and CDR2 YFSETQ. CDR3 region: CASSLGETVLDGYTF. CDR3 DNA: TGCGCCAGCAGCCTCGGAGAGACAGTTTTGGATGGCTACACCTTC. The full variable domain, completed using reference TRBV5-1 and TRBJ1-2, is KAGVTQTPRYLIKTRGQQVTLSCSPISGHRSVSWYQQTPGQGLQFLFEYFSETQRNKGNFPGRFSGRQFSNSRSEMNVSTLELGDSALYLCASSLGETVLDGYTFGSGTRLTVV.

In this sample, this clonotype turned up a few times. The CDR3 spells CASSLALAGGTGELFF. The DNA of the CDR3 is TGTGCCAGCAGCTTGGCACTAGCGGGAGGGACCGGGGAGCTGTTTTTT. The rearrangement joins TRBV7-2 to TRBJ2-2; 13 positions match TRBD2. The CDR3 totals 16 residues. Losses at the gene ends were 3 bases for V and 5 bases for J; bases not matched to a gene: 3. CDR1 is SGHTA and CDR2 is FQGNSA in the germline V gene.